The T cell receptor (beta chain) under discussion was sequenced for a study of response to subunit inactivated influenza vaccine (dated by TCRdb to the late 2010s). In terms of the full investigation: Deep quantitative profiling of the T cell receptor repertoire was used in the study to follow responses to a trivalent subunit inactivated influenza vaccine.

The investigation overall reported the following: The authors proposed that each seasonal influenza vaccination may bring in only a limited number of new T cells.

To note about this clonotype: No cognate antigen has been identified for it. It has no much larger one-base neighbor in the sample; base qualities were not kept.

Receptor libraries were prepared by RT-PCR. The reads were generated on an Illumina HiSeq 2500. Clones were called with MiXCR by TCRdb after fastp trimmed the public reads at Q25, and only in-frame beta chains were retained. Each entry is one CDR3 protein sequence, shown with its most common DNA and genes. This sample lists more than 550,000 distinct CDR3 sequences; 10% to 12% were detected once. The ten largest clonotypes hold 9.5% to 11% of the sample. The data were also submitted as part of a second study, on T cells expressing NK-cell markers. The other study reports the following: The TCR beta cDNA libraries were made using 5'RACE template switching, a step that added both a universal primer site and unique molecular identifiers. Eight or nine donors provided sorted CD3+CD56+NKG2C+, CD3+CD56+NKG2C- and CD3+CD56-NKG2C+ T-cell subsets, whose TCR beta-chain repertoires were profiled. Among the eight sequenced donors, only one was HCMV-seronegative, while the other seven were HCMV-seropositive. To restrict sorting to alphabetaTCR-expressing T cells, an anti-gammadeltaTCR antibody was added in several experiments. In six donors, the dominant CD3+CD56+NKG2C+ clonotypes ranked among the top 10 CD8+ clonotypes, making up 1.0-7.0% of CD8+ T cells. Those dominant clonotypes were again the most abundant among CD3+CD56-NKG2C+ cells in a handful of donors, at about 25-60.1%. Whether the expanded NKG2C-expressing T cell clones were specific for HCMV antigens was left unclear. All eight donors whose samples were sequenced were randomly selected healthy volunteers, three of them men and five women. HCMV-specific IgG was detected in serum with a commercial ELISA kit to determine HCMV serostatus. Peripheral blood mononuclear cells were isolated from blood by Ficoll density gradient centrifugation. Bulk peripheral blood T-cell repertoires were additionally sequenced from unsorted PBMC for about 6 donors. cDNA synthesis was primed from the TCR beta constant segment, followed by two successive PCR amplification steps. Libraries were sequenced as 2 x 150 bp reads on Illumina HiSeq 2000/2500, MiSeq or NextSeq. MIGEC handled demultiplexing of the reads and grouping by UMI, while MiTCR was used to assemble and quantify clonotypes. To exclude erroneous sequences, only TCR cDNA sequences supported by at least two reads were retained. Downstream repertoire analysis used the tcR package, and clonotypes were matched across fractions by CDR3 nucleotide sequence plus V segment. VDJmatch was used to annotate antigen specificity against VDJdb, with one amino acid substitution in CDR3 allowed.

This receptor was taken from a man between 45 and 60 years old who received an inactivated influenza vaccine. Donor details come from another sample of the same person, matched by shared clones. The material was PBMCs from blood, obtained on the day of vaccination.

The nucleotide sequence reads TGTGCCAGCAGCCGTCGGGACGGGCCCTACGAGCAGTACTTC. It encodes CASSRRDGPYEQYF. The chain couples TRBV14 to TRBJ2-7; the D segment may tentatively be TRBD1 or TRBD2, each giving 5 matched bases. CDR1 SGHDN and CDR2 FVKESK were looked up in the germline V gene. The germline ends are 12 bases apart after V is trimmed by 4 bases and J by 2 bases. The CDR3 spans 14 residues, from the cysteine through the phenylalanine. Of all the DNA, just the CDR3 is kept, 42 bases in frame from base 1.